A single sample gave rise to the 27 T cell receptor beta chains below, sequenced in a study of graft-versus-host responses after intestinal transplantation. Profiled with immunoSEQ multiplex PCR; TCRdb holds only in-frame clones, not every one. Of about 94,000 clones listed, 91% are singletons. These receptors' targets are unknown. The specimen comprised unstimulated CD8+ T cells sorted from spleen or lymph node cells, sampled before intestinal transplant. Receptors were obtained from a human donor who received an intestinal transplant.

This sequence joins TRBV19 and TRBJ2-5; 7 bases fit TRBD1. The closer fit of TRBJ2-7 to the DNA end suggests the J call may be wrong. Germline loops: CDR1 LNHDA, CDR2 SQIVND (reference sequence). This CDR3 region has 13 residues. The CDR3 loop is CASSMGQTYEQYF. The DNA for the CDR3 is TGTGCCAGTAGTATGGGACAGACCTACGAGCAGTACTTC.

This chain uses TRBV2 with TRBJ1-3; 8 bases are shared with TRBD1. V was clipped by 10 bases and J by 8 bases; unmatched bases: 10. This CDR3 has 13 amino acids. Germline V gene sequence: CDR1 SNHLY, CDR2 FYNNEI. This chain's CDR3 is CAMQGAPRDTIYF. CDR3 DNA: TGTGCCATGCAGGGGGCGCCCCGGGACACCATATATTTT.

The rearrangement uses TRBV27 and TRBJ2-7; 9 nucleotides align to TRBD2. The CDR3 contains 17 residues. The germline gives CDR1 MNHEY, CDR2 SMNVEV (reference sequence). Losses at the gene ends were 5 bases for V and 5 bases for J; bases not matched to a gene: 16. CDR3 region: CASSPPSGRKPPNEQYF. The DNA for the CDR3 is TGTGCCAGCAGTCCGCCGAGCGGGAGGAAACCTCCTAACGAGCAGTACTTC.

V is TRBV4-1 and J is TRBJ2-7, with 12 bases matching TRBD2. The CDR3 spans 15 residues. The trim removed 6 bases at V and 2 bases at J, leaving 5 bases unmatched. Germline V gene sequence: CDR1 MGHRA, CDR2 YSYEKL. The CDR3 sequence is CASSPLAGGTYEQYF. For the CDR3, the DNA is TGCGCCAGCAGTCCACTAGCGGGAGGCACCTACGAGCAGTACTTC.

This clone was observed a few times. CDR3 sequence: CAWSDTRYTGELFF. The CDR3 DNA reads TGTGCCTGGAGTGATACTCGTTACACCGGGGAGCTGTTTTTT. The V gene is TRBV30, the J gene TRBJ2-2; D is undetermined. Looked up from germline, CDR1 is GTSNPN and CDR2 is SVGIG (reference sequence). V was cut by 1 base and J by 3 bases, with 9 bases left in between. This CDR3 comprises 14 residues.

The CDR3 loop is CASSNGQAGTQYF. The CDR3 region has the DNA TGTGCCAGCAGTAACGGACAGGCGGGTACGCAGTATTTT. The V and J genes are TRBV7-6 and TRBJ2-3; 7 bases align to TRBD1. V lost 6 bases to trimming and J lost 8 bases; unmatched junction nucleotides: 8. CDR3 length equals 13 residues. Germline CDR1 is SGHVS and CDR2 is FNYEAQ.

In its sample, this clone was seen once. The chain couples TRBV11-2 to TRBJ2-1, with 10 bases matching TRBD2. The length of the CDR3 is 16 residues. Germline V CDR1 and CDR2: SGHAT, FQNNGV. J gave up 7 bases and V 0 bases, and 6 bases lay outside the gene matches. The CDR3 DNA follows: TGTGCCAGCAGCTTAGATGGAGCGGGAGGGCCTAATGAGCAGTTCTTC. As protein: CASSLDGAGGPNEQFF.

This chain joins TRBV19 and TRBJ2-7; D gene uncertain. This CDR3 has 14 residues. Trimming took off 0 bases at V and 0 bases at J, with 6 bases between the two ends. CDR1 and CDR2 from the germline V gene are LNHDA and SQIVND (reference sequence). This chain's CDR3 is CASSIDSSSYEQYF. The CDR3 nucleotides read TGTGCCAGTAGTATAGACTCGAGCTCCTACGAGCAGTACTTC.

This clone was seen more than once but under ten times. The J gene is TRBJ1-2, the V gene TRBV5-6; TRBD1 matches 8 bases. J lost 7 bases, V lost 3 bases, and 11 bases had no gene match. The CDR3 is 15 amino acids. CDR1 and CDR2 (germline): SGHDT, YYEEEE. The CDR3 DNA reads TGTGCCAGCAGCTCAACCGGCCTAGGACAGGGTGGCTACACCTTC. It codes for CASSSTGLGQGGYTF. Full variable domain (rest looked up from reference TRBV5-6 and TRBJ1-2): DAGVTQSPTHLIKTRGQQVTLRCSPKSGHDTVSWYQQALGQGPQFIFQYYEEEERQRGNFPDRFSGHQFPNYSSELNVNALLLGDSALYLCASSSTGLGQGGYTFGSGTRLTVV.

This clone was seen a handful of times. This chain joins TRBV5-1 and TRBJ2-7; D possibly corresponds to TRBD2 (6 bases). Germline assignment: CDR1 SGHRS and CDR2 YFSETQ. The V and J ends lost 4 bases and 6 bases respectively, with 14 bases between them. This CDR3 region has 13 residues. CDR3 amino acids: CASSPRLGGEQYF. CDR3 nucleotide sequence: TGCGCCAGCAGCCCCCGGCTCGGGGGCGAGCAGTACTTC.

This clone was observed a few times. In nucleotides, the CDR3 is TGTGCCTGGAGCGGGGACAGGGCCGAGCGGAGGGACGAGCAGTACTTC. It codes for CAWSGDRAERRDEQYF. The V call is TRBV30, the J call TRBJ2-7; the match to TRBD1 covers 9 bases. The CDR3 contains 16 residues. Trimming took 3 bases from V and 5 from J; bases not matched to a gene: 14. CDR1 GTSNPN and CDR2 SVGIG come from the germline V gene (reference sequence). The entire variable domain, with the rest obtained from reference TRBV30 and TRBJ2-7, is as follows: SQTIHQWPATLVQPVGSPLSLECTVEGTSNPNLYWYRQAAGRGLQLLFYSVGIGQISSEVPQNLSASRPQDRQFILSSKKLLLSDSGFYLCAWSGDRAERRDEQYFGPGTRLTVT.

In this sample, this clone turned up once. The chain carries TRBV15 and TRBJ1-3; D not resolved. Deletions cut 0 bases from V and 0 bases from J, with 30 bases between. This CDR3 has 23 amino acids. Germline V gene data show CDR1 as LNHNV and CDR2 as YYDKDF (reference sequence). The CDR3 nucleotides are TGTGCCACCAGCAGAGATTCGCTTCGAGTTGCGGATTCGGACTATTCCTCTGGAAACACCATATATTTT. This gives the protein CATSRDSLRVADSDYSSGNTIYF. Full variable domain (rest looked up from reference TRBV15 and TRBJ1-3): DAMVIQNPRYQVTQFGKPVTLSCSQTLNHNVMYWYQQKSSQAPKLLFHYYDKDFNNEADTPDNFQSRRPNTSFCFLDIRSPGLGDTAMYLCATSRDSLRVADSDYSSGNTIYFGEGSWLTVV.

The chain uses TRBV7-9 and TRBJ1-1; a weak D match, TRBD1 (6 bases). Trimming shortened V by 4 bases and J by 5 bases, and 8 bases separated the two germline ends. This CDR3 comprises 12 residues. Germline V gene sequence: CDR1 SEHNR, CDR2 FQNEAQ (reference sequence). The CDR3 region is CASSSRGTEAFF. The CDR3 nucleotides read TGTGCCAGCAGCTCAAGGGGGACTGAAGCTTTCTTT.

The genes are TRBV18 and TRBJ2-3; D call uncertain. Germline CDR1 reads KGHSH; CDR2 reads LQKENI. V lost 1 base and J lost 1, with 3 bases in between. This CDR3 region has 13 residues. In DNA, the CDR3 is TGTGCCAGCTCACCACGAGGCACAGATACGCAGTATTTT. It yields the protein CASSPRGTDTQYF.

This clone came up a few times. This rearrangement joins TRBV15 to TRBJ1-5, with 7 bases that match TRBD1. Germline V CDR1 and CDR2: LNHNV, YYDKDF (reference sequence). With 6 bases clipped from V and 7 bases from J, the junction kept 3 bases outside the gene matches. CDR3 size: 12 residues. The CDR3 loop is CATRTGNQPQHF. The CDR3 nucleotides read TGTGCCACCAGGACAGGGAACCAGCCCCAGCATTTT.

As to this clone: The sample contains more than one DNA sequence encoding this CDR3. The chain joins TRBV7-9 to TRBJ1-2, with D maybe TRBD1 (5 bases). Per the germline V gene, CDR1 is SEHNR and CDR2 is FQNEAQ (reference sequence). The V end lost 5 bases, the J end lost 7 bases, and 14 bases lay between the germline ends. The CDR3 contains 13 residues. CDR3 region: CASSPKAGGGYTF. The CDR3 nucleotides are TGTGCCAGCAGCCCTAAGGCCGGGGGTGGCTACACCTTC.

V usage is TRBV14 and J usage is TRBJ2-1; 14 bases line up with TRBD2. CDR1 and CDR2 (germline): SGHDN, FVKESK. The CDR3 length is 18 residues. The trim removed 3 bases at V and 3 bases at J, leaving 7 bases unmatched. The CDR3 DNA reads as TGTGCCAGCAGCCACACGGGACTAGCGGGAGCGTTCTACAATGAGCAGTTCTTC. Residues: CASSHTGLAGAFYNEQFF.

The J gene is TRBJ2-7, the V gene TRBV30; 12 positions agree with TRBD1. After removal of 1 base from V and 3 bases from J, the junction contained 4 bases not matched to a gene. The CDR3 has 15 amino acids. CDR1 is GTSNPN, CDR2 SVGIG, per germline (reference sequence). Written as DNA, the CDR3 is TGTGCCTGGAGTGCGGGGACAGGGGGCTTCTACGAGCAGTACTTC. Its protein is CAWSAGTGGFYEQYF. Looking up the rest from reference TRBV30 and TRBJ2-7 gives the full variable domain: SQTIHQWPATLVQPVGSPLSLECTVEGTSNPNLYWYRQAAGRGLQLLFYSVGIGQISSEVPQNLSASRPQDRQFILSSKKLLLSDSGFYLCAWSAGTGGFYEQYFGPGTRLTVT.

The gene calls are TRBV27 and TRBJ2-5; 10 nucleotides align to TRBD2. Trimming cost V 6 bases and J 5 bases; bases outside gene matches: 9. The CDR3 loop spans 15 amino acids. Looked up from germline, CDR1 is MNHEY and CDR2 is SMNVEV (reference sequence). The DNA for the CDR3 is TGTGCCAGCAGCACATCTAGCGGGGGAGGGGAGACCCAGTACTTC. As protein: CASSTSSGGGETQYF.

This clone has only one observation. The chain carries TRBV5-1 and TRBJ1-1; 9 bases align to TRBD1. Germline V gene data show CDR1 as SGHRS and CDR2 as YFSETQ. The ends lost 2 bases at V and 6 bases at J; junction bases unmatched: 5. The CDR3 loop spans 14 amino acids. CDR3 residues: CASSLGTGIPEAFF. The CDR3 DNA reads as TGCGCCAGCAGCTTAGGGACAGGGATCCCTGAAGCTTTCTTT.

The chain carries TRBV28 and TRBJ2-5; TRBD1 matches at 11 bases. J was trimmed by 4 bases and V by 2 bases; bases with no gene match: 9. The CDR3 extends over 17 amino acids. Per germline, CDR1 MDHEN and CDR2 SYDVKM. Here the CDR3 reads CASSLRPFGTGGETQYF. The DNA for the CDR3 is TGTGCCAGCAGTTTAAGGCCTTTCGGGACAGGGGGAGAGACCCAGTACTTC.

This clone was counted once. The chain has TRBV2 and TRBJ2-7; 9 bases map to TRBD1. There are 17 residues in the CDR3. Germline trimming cut 6 bases from V and 0 bases from J; bases unmatched to any gene: 12. CDR1 SNHLY and CDR2 FYNNEI come from the germline V gene. The CDR3 DNA reads TGTGCCAGCAGAGGGGACCGGGACAGGGCTACCTCCTACGAGCAGTACTTC. Translation: CASRGDRDRATSYEQYF.

The chain combines TRBV7-9 with TRBJ2-1, with 14 bases identical to TRBD2. The germline V gene encodes CDR1 SEHNR and CDR2 FQNEAQ (reference sequence). Trimming took 3 bases from V and 7 from J; bases not matched to a gene: 8. The CDR3 contains 17 residues. The DNA for the CDR3 is TGTGCCAGCAGCTTGCCGGGGGGGACTAGCGGGAGTAATGAGCAGTTCTTC. This codes for CASSLPGGTSGSNEQFF.

The CDR3 DNA follows: TGCGCCAGCAGCTTGGCAGGTGCCTACAATGAGCAGTTCTTC. It yields the protein CASSLAGAYNEQFF. The chain employs TRBV5-1 and TRBJ2-1; D is uncertain. V was shortened by 0 bases and J by 2 bases, with 6 bases between the two germline ends. The CDR3 consists of 14 residues. Germline CDR1 is SGHRS and CDR2 is YFSETQ. Supplemented by reference TRBV5-1 and TRBJ2-1, the full variable domain reads KAGVTQTPRYLIKTRGQQVTLSCSPISGHRSVSWYQQTPGQGLQFLFEYFSETQRNKGNFPGRFSGRQFSNSRSEMNVSTLELGDSALYLCASSLAGAYNEQFFGPGTRLTVL.

This chain joins TRBV7-9 and TRBJ2-1, with 7 bases lining up with TRBD2. In germline, CDR1 is SEHNR, CDR2 FQNEAQ (reference sequence). The CDR3 length is 16 residues. Unmatched junction bases numbered 12, after V lost 5 bases and J lost 5 bases. CDR3 protein: CASSPPRAGVDNEQFF. In nucleotides, the CDR3 is TGTGCCAGCAGCCCCCCCCGGGCGGGAGTCGACAATGAGCAGTTCTTC.

This clone was counted between two and nine times. This chain links TRBV7-8 with TRBJ1-4, with 7 bases identical to TRBD1. V dropped 5 bases and J dropped 3; count of bases not matched to a gene: 15. The CDR3 covers 18 residues. Germline V gene lookup returns CDR1 SGHVS and CDR2 FQNEAQ. CDR3 sequence reads: CASSPDRDVSYANEKLFF. CDR3 bases: TGTGCCAGCAGCCCCGACAGGGATGTCAGCTACGCTAATGAAAAACTGTTTTTT.

The chain uses TRBV27 and TRBJ2-3; 12 bases fit TRBD2. V lost 7 bases to trimming and J lost 1 base; unmatched junction nucleotides: 6. This CDR3 spans 16 amino acids. The germline CDR1 and CDR2 sequences are MNHEY and SMNVEV (reference sequence). The CDR3 sequence: CASTKRTSGGTDTQYF. The DNA of the CDR3 is TGTGCCAGCACAAAACGGACTAGCGGGGGCACAGATACGCAGTATTTT.